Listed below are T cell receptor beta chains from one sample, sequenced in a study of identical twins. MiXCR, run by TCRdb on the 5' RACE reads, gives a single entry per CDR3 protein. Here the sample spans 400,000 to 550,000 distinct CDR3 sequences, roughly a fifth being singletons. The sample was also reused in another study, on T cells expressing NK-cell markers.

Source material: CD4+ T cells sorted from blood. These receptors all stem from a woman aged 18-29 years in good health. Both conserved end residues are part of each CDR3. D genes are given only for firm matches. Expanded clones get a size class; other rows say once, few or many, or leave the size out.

TGTGCCAGCAGCTTAGGTTGGCCCAATGAGCAGTTCTTC | CASSLGWPNEQFF | 13 | TRBJ2-1 | few | TRBV9 | .
TGCAGTGCTAGTGGTCTTTCCTACGAGCAGTACTTC | CSASGLSYEQYF | 12 | TRBJ2-7 | few | TRBV20-1 | .
TGTGCCATCAGTGATCAGGACACCTATGGCTACACCTTC | CAISDQDTYGYTF | 13 | TRBJ1-2 | few | TRBV10-3 | .
TGTGCCAGTAACCGCCAAGCAGGAACTCATCAGCCCCAGCATTTT | CASNRQAGTHQPQHF | 15 | TRBJ1-5 | once | TRBV19 | .
TGTGCCAGCAGCGTAGCTAGGGCGGATAGCAATCAGCCCCAGCATTTT | CASSVARADSNQPQHF | 16 | TRBJ1-5 | many | TRBV9 | .
TGCAGTGCTAGAGTCGGGGGAATATATCAGCCCCAGCATTTT | CSARVGGIYQPQHF | 14 | TRBJ1-5 | many | TRBV20-1 | .
TGTGCCAGCAGTGAACCAGGGGGGTTGCAAGAGACCCAGTACTTC | CASSEPGGLQETQYF | 15 | TRBJ2-5 | many | TRBV25-1 | .
TGCAGTGCTACTCGCGGGGGGCCGGACACCGGGGAGCTGTTTTTT | CSATRGGPDTGELFF | 15 | TRBJ2-2 | few | TRBV20-1 | TRBD2
TGTGCCAGCTCACCTTACAGGGGGCTGGACGAGCAGTACTTC | CASSPYRGLDEQYF | 14 | TRBJ2-7 | . | TRBV18 | TRBD1
TGCAGTGCTAGAGGTGATCGGGGGCGCTTGGAGACCCAGTACTTC | CSARGDRGRLETQYF | 15 | TRBJ2-5 | . | TRBV20-1 | .
TGCGCCAGCAGCTTGAGTCGTCACGATACGCAGTATTTT | CASSLSRHDTQYF | 13 | TRBJ2-3 | few | TRBV5-1 | .
TGTGCCTGGGGGTCCAACTCTGGAAACACCATATATTTT | CAWGSNSGNTIYF | 13 | TRBJ1-3 | . | TRBV30 | .
TGTGCCAGCAGATGGACAGGGAACTATGGCTACACCTTC | CASRWTGNYGYTF | 13 | TRBJ1-2 | . | TRBV2 | TRBD1
TGCAGTGCTACGAGGGGAACAGGCCAGCCCCAGCATTTT | CSATRGTGQPQHF | 13 | TRBJ1-5 | few | TRBV20-1 | .
TGTGCCAGCAGTCCCTTCGGGGCGTCGTACGAGCAGTACTTC | CASSPFGASYEQYF | 14 | TRBJ2-7 | many | TRBV12-3/TRBV12-4 | .
TGCAGTGCTAGCGGGGGGGCAAGAGATACGCAGTATTTT | CSASGGARDTQYF | 13 | TRBJ2-3 | . | TRBV20-1 | TRBD2
TGCAGTGCTAGGCGTTCTGAGACCGGGAGTTGGGACAATGAGCAGTTCTTC | CSARRSETGSWDNEQFF | 17 | TRBJ2-1 | . | TRBV20-1 | .
TGCAGCTACGGGAGCCCGGGCACCGGGGAGCTGTTTTTT | CSYGSPGTGELFF | 13 | TRBJ2-2 | few | TRBV29-1 | .
TGTGCCATCAGCGGACAGGGCGGATTGAGGCAGTATTTT | CAISGQGGLRQYF | 13 | TRBJ2-3 | . | TRBV10-3 | TRBD1